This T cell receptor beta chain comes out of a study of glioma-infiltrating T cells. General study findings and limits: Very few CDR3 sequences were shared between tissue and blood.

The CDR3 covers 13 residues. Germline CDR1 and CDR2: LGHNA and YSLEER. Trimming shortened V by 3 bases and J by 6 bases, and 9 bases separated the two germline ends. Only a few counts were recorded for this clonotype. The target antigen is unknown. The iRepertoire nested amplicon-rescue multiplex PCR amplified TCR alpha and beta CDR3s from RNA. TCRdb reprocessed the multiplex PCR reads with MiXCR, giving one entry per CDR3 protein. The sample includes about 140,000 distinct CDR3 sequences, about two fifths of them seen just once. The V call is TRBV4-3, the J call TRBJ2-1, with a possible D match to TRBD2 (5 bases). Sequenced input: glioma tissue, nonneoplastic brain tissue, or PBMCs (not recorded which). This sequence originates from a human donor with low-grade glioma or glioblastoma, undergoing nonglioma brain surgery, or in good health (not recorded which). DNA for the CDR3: TGCGCCAGCAGCCAGAGGACTGGCAATGAGCAGTTCTTC. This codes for CASSQRTGNEQFF.